What follows are 26 T cell receptor beta chains derived from one specimen sequenced in a study of STAT3 mutations in large granular lymphocyte leukemia. Study results and limitations: In T-cell large granular lymphocyte leukemia, about half of patients showed multiple immunodominant subclonotypes.

Antigens of these TCRs are unknown. TCRdb's copy holds only in-frame clones and misses some; the assay was immunoSEQ multiplex PCR. The sample yields roughly 14,000 clones, approximately 91% seen once. Sequencing used peripheral blood mononuclear cells. These receptors were obtained from a woman in her 50s with T-cell large granular lymphocyte leukemia. Some clones in this sample may be carry-over from other donors' samples.

The chain is built from TRBV5-1 and TRBJ2-3; D unresolved. V was cut by 1 base and J by 5 bases, with 14 bases left in between. This CDR3 is 15 amino acids long. The V gene's germline CDR1 is SGHRS and CDR2 YFSETQ. The CDR3 reads CASSLKPLSKDTQYF. CDR3 sequence (DNA): TGCGCCAGCAGCTTGAAGCCCTTATCAAAAGATACGCAGTATTTT.

Here the CDR3 reads CASSRDRGRVYGYTF. Written as DNA, the CDR3 is TGCGCCAGCAGCCGGGACAGGGGGCGCGTCTATGGCTACACCTTC. This sequence joins TRBV5-1 and TRBJ1-2, with 12 bases aligning to TRBD1. The CDR3 consists of 15 residues. Germline V gene sequence: CDR1 SGHRS, CDR2 YFSETQ. V dropped 4 bases and J dropped 4; count of bases not matched to a gene: 5.

The sample holds one count of this clone. The rearrangement joins TRBV25-1 to TRBJ1-2; D is unresolved. V lost 1 base and J 3 bases, leaving 18 bases between the germline ends. Germline V CDR1 and CDR2: MGHDK, SYGVNS. The CDR3 sequence is 17 residues long. In nucleotides, the CDR3 is TGTGCCAGCAGTGAATTAAGGGAGAGTCGGGGTTACTATGGCTACACCTTC. It is translated as CASSELRESRGYYGYTF.

V gene TRBV4-3 combines with J gene TRBJ1-2; D is unresolved. This CDR3 spans 14 amino acids. The V gene lost 4 bases and the J gene lost 10 bases, with 19 bases spanning the gap. Germline V lookup: CDR1 LGHNA, CDR2 YSLEER. The CDR3 bases are TGCGCCAGCAGCCCCCTAGGGAGTCTCAGTGCCTACACCTTC. Translated, it gives CASSPLGSLSAYTF.

The V and J genes are TRBV18 and TRBJ2-2; the D call may be TRBD1 or TRBD2 (5 bases each). Trimming left V 3 bases short and J 2 bases short, with 16 bases between. Germline CDR1 KGHSH, CDR2 LQKENI. This CDR3 comprises 17 residues. DNA for the CDR3: TGTGCCAGCTCACCGCATCGACCGGGGCAAAACACCGGGGAGCTGTTTTTT. Encoded protein: CASSPHRPGQNTGELFF.

This clone has more than one count but fewer than ten. This chain uses TRBV18 with TRBJ2-1; 11 nucleotides match TRBD2. Germline assignment: CDR1 KGHSH and CDR2 LQKENI. The CDR3 contains 17 residues. With 3 bases clipped from V and 0 bases from J, the junction kept 4 bases outside the gene matches. The CDR3 here is CASSPFTSGSSYNEQFF. CDR3 DNA sequence: TGTGCCAGCTCACCCTTCACTAGCGGGAGCTCCTACAATGAGCAGTTCTTC.

Here the CDR3 DNA reads TGTGCCAGCTCACCGGACGTCAGGGCGCCCCAGCATTTT. This translates into CASSPDVRAPQHF. The chain is built from TRBV18 and TRBJ1-5; possibly TRBD1 for D (5 bases). Germline loops: CDR1 KGHSH, CDR2 LQKENI. This CDR3 is built from 13 residues. The germline V and J ends were trimmed by 3 bases and 9 bases, with 12 bases remaining between them.

The chain couples TRBV30 to TRBJ2-3, with 11 bases matching TRBD2. CDR1 GTSNPN and CDR2 SVGIG come from the germline V gene (reference sequence). This CDR3 has 15 residues. The V gene end was trimmed by 2 bases and the J gene end by 3 bases; junction bases not matched to a gene: 4. The CDR3 nucleotides are TGTGCCTGGAGTTCCCTAGCGGGAGGAACAGATACGCAGTATTTT. This gives the protein CAWSSLAGGTDTQYF.

The DNA of the CDR3 is TGTGCCAGCAGCCTAGGGATTTGGGAGCAGTACTTC. It encodes CASSLGIWEQYF. J is TRBJ2-7 and V is TRBV7-2, with D unclear. Per the germline V gene, CDR1 is SGHTA and CDR2 is FQGNSA. V was trimmed by 5 bases and J by 7 bases, leaving 12 bases between them. The CDR3 sequence is 12 residues long.

This CDR3 is CSVDTGKGAYEQYF. The CDR3, as DNA: TGCAGCGTTGATACCGGGAAGGGGGCCTACGAGCAGTACTTC. The J gene is TRBJ2-7, the V gene TRBV29-1, with a possible D match to TRBD1 (6 bases). CDR1 is SQVTM, CDR2 ANQGSEA, per germline. The CDR3 has 14 amino acids. Trimming shortened V by 3 bases and J by 2 bases, and 14 bases separated the two germline ends.

V usage is TRBV28 and J usage is TRBJ2-2, with TRBD1 matching 10 bases. Trimming took 4 bases from V and 4 from J; bases not matched to a gene: 3. CDR1 MDHEN and CDR2 SYDVKM come from the germline V gene. The CDR3 is made up of 15 amino acids. The CDR3 DNA follows: TGTGCCAGCAGTTGGTGGACAGGGGGCACCGGGGAGCTGTTTTTT. As protein: CASSWWTGGTGELFF.

The gene calls are TRBV6-6 and TRBJ2-5; maybe TRBD2 (6 bases). The CDR3 totals 14 residues. The germline CDR1 and CDR2 sequences are MNHNY and SVGAGI (reference sequence). Deletions cut 1 base from V and 7 bases from J, with 13 bases between. The CDR3 here is CASSYWTEEGTQYF. Written as DNA, the CDR3 is TGTGCCAGCAGTTACTGGACCGAGGAGGGGACCCAGTACTTC.

V and J are TRBV5-1 and TRBJ2-3; 8 bases line up with TRBD2. The CDR3 extends over 15 amino acids. The J segment lost 7 bases and the V segment lost 2 bases, leaving 9 bases of the junction unmatched. Germline CDR1 and CDR2: SGHRS and YFSETQ. The CDR3 DNA reads TGCGCCAGCAGCTTACTAGCGGCCGCGGGATATACGCAGTATTTT. It translates to CASSLLAAAGYTQYF.

This chain links TRBV5-4 with TRBJ2-3; 13 positions agree with TRBD2. Germline loops: CDR1 SGHNT, CDR2 YYREEE (reference sequence). Losses at the gene ends were 4 bases for V and 3 bases for J; bases not matched to a gene: 2. The CDR3 extends over 15 amino acids. This CDR3 is CASSRTSGSTDTQYF. The CDR3 nucleotides read TGTGCCAGCAGCCGGACTAGCGGGAGTACAGATACGCAGTATTTT.

The gene calls are TRBV28 and TRBJ1-2, with D perhaps matching TRBD1 (6 bases). Germline V gene data show CDR1 as MDHEN and CDR2 as SYDVKM. Deletions cut 6 bases from V and 8 bases from J, with 13 bases between. CDR3 size: 12 residues. The DNA for the CDR3 is TGTGCCAGCAGGTCAGGGGTAAGAGGCTACACCTTC. Its protein product is CASRSGVRGYTF.

The chain employs TRBV29-1 and TRBJ1-1, with a weak D call TRBD1 (6 bases). The germline V and J ends were trimmed by 6 bases and 10 bases, with 15 bases remaining between them. This CDR3 spans 11 amino acids. Germline V gene lookup returns CDR1 SQVTM and CDR2 ANQGSEA. The CDR3 DNA is TGCAGCGTAGACACAGGGAGTATAGCTTTCTTT. Its translation is CSVDTGSIAFF.

The chain has TRBV2 and TRBJ2-5; TRBD2 matches 10 bases. The CDR3 is 14 amino acids. The germline V gene has CDR1 SNHLY and CDR2 FYNNEI. Losses at the gene ends were 4 bases for V and 4 bases for J; bases not matched to a gene: 3. Here the CDR3 DNA reads TGTGCCAGCAGTGCTCGACTAGCGGGAGAGACCCAGTACTTC. Encoded protein: CASSARLAGETQYF.

This chain connects TRBV4-3 to TRBJ2-7, with 7 bases identical to TRBD1. CDR1 and CDR2 (germline): LGHNA, YSLEER. Unmatched junction bases numbered 14, after V lost 4 bases and J lost 2 bases. The CDR3 runs 17 residues. The CDR3 DNA reads as TGCGCCAGCAGCCGGGCAAGGACAGGACCAGACCCCTACGAGCAGTACTTC. Translated: CASSRARTGPDPYEQYF.

A single count supports this clone. The chain has TRBV5-6 and TRBJ2-2; TRBD1 is a possible D gene (5 bases). V was pared by 0 bases and J by 6 bases, with 12 bases between. The length of the CDR3 is 15 residues. Per the germline V gene, CDR1 is SGHDT and CDR2 is YYEEEE. In nucleotides, the CDR3 is TGTGCCAGCAGCTTGGCCAGCTGGGGCGCCGGGGAGCTGTTTTTT. It is translated as CASSLASWGAGELFF.

The chain has TRBV19 and TRBJ2-2; D may be TRBD2 (6 bases). The CDR3 extends over 15 amino acids. From germline, CDR1 is LNHDA and CDR2 SQIVND (reference sequence). Trimming took off 4 bases at V and 3 bases at J, with 12 bases between the two ends. The CDR3 loop is CASSTRDFYTGELFF. DNA for the CDR3: TGTGCCAGTAGTACCCGGGACTTCTACACCGGGGAGCTGTTTTTT.

In nucleotides, the CDR3 is TGTGCCTGGAGTGTTGGGCACGGCACTGAAGCTTTCTTT. It is translated as CAWSVGHGTEAFF. J is TRBJ1-1 and V is TRBV30; D ambiguous. CDR3 length: 13 amino acids. Trimming removed 0 bases from V and 4 bases from J, with 9 bases in between. Germline V gene data show CDR1 as GTSNPN and CDR2 as SVGIG (reference sequence). Supplemented by reference TRBV30 and TRBJ1-1, the full variable domain reads SQTIHQWPATLVQPVGSPLSLECTVEGTSNPNLYWYRQAAGRGLQLLFYSVGIGQISSEVPQNLSASRPQDRQFILSSKKLLLSDSGFYLCAWSVGHGTEAFFGQGTRLTVV.

This chain uses TRBV28 with TRBJ1-2; 7 bases align to TRBD1. The CDR3 consists of 13 residues. Germline loops: CDR1 MDHEN, CDR2 SYDVKM. V was pared by 6 bases and J by 6 bases, with 7 bases of the junction left unmatched. In DNA, the CDR3 is TGTGCCAGCAGGATCCCAGGGGGGCATGGCTACACCTTC. Encoded protein: CASRIPGGHGYTF.

In its sample, this clone was seen a few times. This chain connects TRBV2 to TRBJ2-5; D gene unclear. Germline CDR1 and CDR2: SNHLY and FYNNEI. The CDR3 loop spans 14 amino acids. Trimming stripped 11 bases from V and 3 bases from J, with 19 bases between. The CDR3 DNA sequence: TGTGCCGGCAACACGGCAGAATCCAAAGAGACCCAGTACTTC. Its protein is CAGNTAESKETQYF.

The chain employs TRBV29-1 and TRBJ1-1; no reliable D call. Germline CDR1 is SQVTM and CDR2 is ANQGSEA. Trimming removed 0 bases at V and 8 bases at J, with 10 bases between. The CDR3 runs 12 residues. The CDR3 nucleotides read TGCAGCGTTGAAGAGGTAGGGCGGGAAGCTTTCTTT. This codes for CSVEEVGREAFF.

This rearrangement joins TRBV5-6 to TRBJ2-5, with D perhaps assigned TRBD1 or TRBD2 (6 bases each). Germline CDR1 is SGHDT and CDR2 is YYEEEE. V lost 4 bases and J lost 9, with 16 bases in between. The CDR3 runs 13 residues. The CDR3: CASSRGGGEAQYF. The DNA of the CDR3 is TGTGCCAGCAGCCGAGGGGGTGGGGAGGCCCAGTACTTC.

The chain recombines TRBV7-9 with TRBJ1-1, with D hard to call. The CDR3 is made up of 14 amino acids. Between the trimmed V and J ends, which lost 3 bases and 0 bases, there was a span of 8 bases. Germline-derived CDR1 and CDR2 are SEHNR and FQNEAQ (reference sequence). The CDR3 protein is CASSFGGLNTEAFF. The CDR3 DNA sequence: TGTGCCAGCAGCTTCGGTGGATTGAACACTGAAGCTTTCTTT.